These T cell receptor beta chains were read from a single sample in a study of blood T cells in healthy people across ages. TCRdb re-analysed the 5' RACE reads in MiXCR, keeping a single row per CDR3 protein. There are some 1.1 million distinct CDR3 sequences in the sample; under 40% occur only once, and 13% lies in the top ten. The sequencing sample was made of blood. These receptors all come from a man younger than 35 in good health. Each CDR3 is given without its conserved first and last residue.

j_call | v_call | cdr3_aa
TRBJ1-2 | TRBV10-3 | AISETPIQRNYGYT
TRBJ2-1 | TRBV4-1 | ASSQEPLSPYNEQF
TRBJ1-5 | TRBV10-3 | GISESGGTQPQH
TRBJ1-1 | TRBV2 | ASRRAPNTEAF
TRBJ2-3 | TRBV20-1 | SALRGTSTDTQY
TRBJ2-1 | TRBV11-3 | ASSQGFGNEQF
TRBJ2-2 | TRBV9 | ASSPVNTGELF
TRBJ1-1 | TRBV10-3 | AISEKTATEAF
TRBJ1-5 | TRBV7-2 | ASSSLGESNQPQH
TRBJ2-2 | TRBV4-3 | ASSQEGSRLVGELF